This T cell receptor beta chain was recovered during a study of blood T cell repertoires in COVID-19. Overall study: Samples of COVID-19 (acute and convalescent) were obtained from the United States, Italy and Spain. From T cells, B-cell-depleted T cells, or PBMCs came the material, which was cDNA or gDNA.

In the source study's methods: Estimation of nucleated cell counts relied on the amplification of reference gene primers. The protocol was immunoSEQ multiplex PCR, while the TCRdb copy is restricted to in-frame clones and leaves out a portion. The V and J calls and clone size come from that table; D and trimming were worked out from the DNA. The sample has about 120,000 clones, more than 75% seen once. Germline CDR1 and CDR2: SGHRS and YFSETQ. The CDR3 runs to 15 residues. The trim removed 4 bases at V and 5 bases at J, leaving 9 bases unmatched. The sequenced sample was peripheral blood. The chain is built from TRBV5-1 and TRBJ2-3, with 8 bases that match TRBD2. The receptor comes from a woman in her forties or fifties with acute or convalescent COVID-19. CDR3 loop: CASSTTGTRGDTQYF. CDR3 DNA sequence: TGCGCCAGCAGCACCACCGGGACTAGAGGAGATACGCAGTATTTT.